These 2 T cell receptor beta chains originate from one sample sequenced in a study of low-dose radiotherapy and immunotherapy resistance in tumors. Primers used for first-strand cDNA, a TRAV- and TRBV-specific set, covered both alpha and beta chains. Amplification, which lasted approximately 19 PCR cycles, used a constant-region primer and V-primer adapter to amplify TCRs. TCRdb fed the reads into MiXCR, producing one record per CDR3 protein. The table has under 95,000 distinct CDR3 sequences, 15% to 20% seen once. The sample's time point: before trial treatment. Specimen: PBMCs, collected before treatment. These TCRs come from a male donor with prostate cancer.

This clonotype has at least ten counts. The genes are TRBV5-4 and TRBJ1-1; D is ambiguous. This CDR3 comprises 14 residues. The germline CDR1 and CDR2 sequences are SGHNT and YYREEE (reference sequence). V was pared by 1 base and J by 4 bases, with 11 bases between. The CDR3 is CASSLSADTTEAFF. The CDR3 nucleotides read TGTGCCAGCAGCTTGAGCGCTGACACCACTGAAGCTTTCTTT.

This clonotype was picked up many times. V usage is TRBV7-2 and J usage is TRBJ2-1; unclear D gene. The CDR3 has 13 amino acids. V was shortened by 1 base and J by 9 bases, with 10 bases between the two germline ends. Germline V gene sequence: CDR1 SGHTA, CDR2 FQGNSA. CDR3: CASSLVGSPEQFF. The CDR3 coding sequence is TGTGCCAGCAGCTTAGTTGGTAGTCCTGAGCAGTTCTTC. Full variable domain (missing parts from reference TRBV7-2 and TRBJ2-1): GAGVSQSPSNKVTEKGKDVELRCDPISGHTALYWYRQSLGQGLEFLIYFQGNSAPDKSGLPSDRFSAERTGGSVSTLTIQRTQQEDSAVYLCASSLVGSPEQFFGPGTRLTVL.